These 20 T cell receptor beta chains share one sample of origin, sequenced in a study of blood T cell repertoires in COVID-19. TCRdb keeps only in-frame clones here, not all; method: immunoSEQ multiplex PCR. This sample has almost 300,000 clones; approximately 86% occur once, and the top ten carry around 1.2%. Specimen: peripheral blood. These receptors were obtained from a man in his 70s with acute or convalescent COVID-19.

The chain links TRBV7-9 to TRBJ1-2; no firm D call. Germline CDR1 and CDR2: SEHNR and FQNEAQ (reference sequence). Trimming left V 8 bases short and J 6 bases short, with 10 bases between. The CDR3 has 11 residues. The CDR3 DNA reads TGTGCCAGCGGGCAGGATCATGGCTACACCTTC. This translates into CASGQDHGYTF. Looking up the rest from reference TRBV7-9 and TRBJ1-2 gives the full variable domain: DTGVSQNPRHKITKRGQNVTFRCDPISEHNRLYWYRQTLGQGPEFLTYFQNEAQLEKSRLLSDRFSAERPKGSFSTLEIQRTEQGDSAMYLCASGQDHGYTFGSGTRLTVV.

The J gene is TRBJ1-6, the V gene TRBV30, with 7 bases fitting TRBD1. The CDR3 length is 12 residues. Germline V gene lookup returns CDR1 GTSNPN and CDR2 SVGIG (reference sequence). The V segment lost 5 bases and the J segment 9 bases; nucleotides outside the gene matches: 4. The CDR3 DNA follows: TGTGCCTGGTCGACAGGGTTTTCACCCCTCCACTTT. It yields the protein CAWSTGFSPLHF.

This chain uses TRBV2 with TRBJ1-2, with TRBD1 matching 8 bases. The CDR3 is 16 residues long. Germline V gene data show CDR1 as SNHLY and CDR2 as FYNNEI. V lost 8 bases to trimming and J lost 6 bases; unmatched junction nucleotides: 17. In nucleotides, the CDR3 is TGTGCCAGCTGGGGGTTACGACAGGGGAGGGGGAATGGCTACACCTTC. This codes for CASWGLRQGRGNGYTF.

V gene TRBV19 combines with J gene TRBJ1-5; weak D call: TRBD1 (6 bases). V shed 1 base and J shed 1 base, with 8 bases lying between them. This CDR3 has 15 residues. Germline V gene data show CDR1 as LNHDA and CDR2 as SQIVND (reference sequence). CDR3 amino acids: CASSIAGASNQPQHF. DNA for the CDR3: TGTGCCAGTAGTATAGCAGGGGCGAGCAATCAGCCCCAGCATTTT.

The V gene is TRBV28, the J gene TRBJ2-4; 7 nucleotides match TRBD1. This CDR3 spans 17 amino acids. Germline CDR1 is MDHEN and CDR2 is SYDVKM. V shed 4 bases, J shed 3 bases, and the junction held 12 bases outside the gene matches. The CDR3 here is CASSSTRQGGFKNIQYF. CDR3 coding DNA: TGTGCCAGCAGTTCAACGAGACAGGGTGGGTTCAAAAACATTCAGTACTTC.

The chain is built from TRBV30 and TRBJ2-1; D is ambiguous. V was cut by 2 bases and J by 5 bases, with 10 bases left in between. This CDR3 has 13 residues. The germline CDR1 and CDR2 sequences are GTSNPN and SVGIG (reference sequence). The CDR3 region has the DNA TGTGCCTGGAGTTTGAACAGAGACAATGAGCAGTTCTTC. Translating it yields CAWSLNRDNEQFF.

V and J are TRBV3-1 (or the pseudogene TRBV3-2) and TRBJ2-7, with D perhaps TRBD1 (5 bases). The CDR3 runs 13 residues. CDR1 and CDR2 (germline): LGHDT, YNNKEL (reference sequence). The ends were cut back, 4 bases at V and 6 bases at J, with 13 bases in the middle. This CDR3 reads CASSPVGAAEQYF. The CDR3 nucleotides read TGTGCCAGCAGCCCGGTTGGGGCGGCCGAGCAGTACTTC.

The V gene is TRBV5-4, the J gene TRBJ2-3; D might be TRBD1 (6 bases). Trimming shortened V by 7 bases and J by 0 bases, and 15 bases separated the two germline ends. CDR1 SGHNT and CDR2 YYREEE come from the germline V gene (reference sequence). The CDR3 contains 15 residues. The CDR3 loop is CASSPGGGSTDTQYF. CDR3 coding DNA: TGTGCCAGCTCCCCTGGGGGCGGGAGCACAGATACGCAGTATTTT. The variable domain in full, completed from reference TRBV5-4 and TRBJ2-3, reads ETGVTQSPTHLIKTRGQQVTLRCSSQSGHNTVSWYQQALGQGPQFIFQYYREEENGRGNFPPRFSGLQFPNYSSELNVNALELDDSALYLCASSPGGGSTDTQYFGPGTRLTVL.

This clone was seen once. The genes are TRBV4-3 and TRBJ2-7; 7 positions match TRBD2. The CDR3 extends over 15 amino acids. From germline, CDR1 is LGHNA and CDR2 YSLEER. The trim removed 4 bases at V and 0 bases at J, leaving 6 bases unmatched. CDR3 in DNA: TGCGCCAGCAGCCTTAGGGCGGGGGTCTCCTACGAGCAGTACTTC. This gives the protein CASSLRAGVSYEQYF.

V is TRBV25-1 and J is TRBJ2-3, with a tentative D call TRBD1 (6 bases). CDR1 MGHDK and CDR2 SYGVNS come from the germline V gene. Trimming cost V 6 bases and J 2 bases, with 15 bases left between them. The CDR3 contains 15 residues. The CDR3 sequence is CASRDRWFNTDTQYF. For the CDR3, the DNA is TGTGCCAGCAGGGACAGATGGTTTAACACAGATACGCAGTATTTT.

The CDR3 nucleotides are TGTGCCAGCAGTTACTTCCCGGGACAGGGGGCGGGAGAGCAGTACTTC. Translation gives CASSYFPGQGAGEQYF. The chain combines TRBV6-5 with TRBJ2-7; 12 positions match TRBD1. CDR1 is MNHEY, CDR2 SVGAGI, per germline. The CDR3 covers 16 residues. Trimming took 1 base from V and 7 from J; bases not matched to a gene: 8.

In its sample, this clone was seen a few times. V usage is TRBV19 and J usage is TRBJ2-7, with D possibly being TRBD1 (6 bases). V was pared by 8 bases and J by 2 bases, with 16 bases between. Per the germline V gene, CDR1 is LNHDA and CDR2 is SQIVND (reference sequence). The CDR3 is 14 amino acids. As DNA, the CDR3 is TGTGCCAGTTCCTCCCAGGGGAATGCCTACGAGCAGTACTTC. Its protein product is CASSSQGNAYEQYF.

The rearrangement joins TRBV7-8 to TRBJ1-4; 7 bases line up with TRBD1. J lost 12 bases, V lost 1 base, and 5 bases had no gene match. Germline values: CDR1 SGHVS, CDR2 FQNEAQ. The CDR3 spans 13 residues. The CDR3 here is CASSLEGQAELFF. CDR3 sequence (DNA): TGTGCCAGCAGCTTAGAAGGACAGGCTGAACTGTTTTTT. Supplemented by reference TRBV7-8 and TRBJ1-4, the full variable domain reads GAGVSQSPRYKVAKRGQDVALRCDPISGHVSLFWYQQALGQGPEFLTYFQNEAQLDKSGLPSDRFFAERPEGSVSTLKIQRTQQEDSAVYLCASSLEGQAELFFGSGTQLSVL.

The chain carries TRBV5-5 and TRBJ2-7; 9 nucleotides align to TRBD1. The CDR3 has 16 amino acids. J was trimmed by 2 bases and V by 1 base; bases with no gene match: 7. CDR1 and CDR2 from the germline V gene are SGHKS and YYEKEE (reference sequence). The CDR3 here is CASSLIRTGDTYEQYF. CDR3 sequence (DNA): TGTGCCAGCAGCTTGATTCGGACAGGGGATACCTACGAGCAGTACTTC. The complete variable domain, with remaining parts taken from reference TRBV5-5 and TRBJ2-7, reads DAGVTQSPTHLIKTRGQQVTLRCSPISGHKSVSWYQQVLGQGPQFIFQYYEKEERGRGNFPDRFSARQFPNYSSELNVNALLLGDSALYLCASSLIRTGDTYEQYFGPGTRLTVT.

The DNA for the CDR3 is TGTGCCAGCACCTCTTACACAGATACGCAGTATTTT. Residues: CASTSYTDTQYF. The rearrangement joins TRBV5-4 to TRBJ2-3; D gene ambiguous. Trimming left V 6 bases short and J 2 bases short, with 7 bases between. The CDR3 totals 12 residues. Germline loops: CDR1 SGHNT, CDR2 YYREEE (reference sequence).

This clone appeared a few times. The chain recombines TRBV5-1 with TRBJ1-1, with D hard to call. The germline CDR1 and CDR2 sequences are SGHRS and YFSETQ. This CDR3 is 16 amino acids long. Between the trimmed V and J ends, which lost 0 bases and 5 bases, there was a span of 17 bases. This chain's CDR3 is CASSLAIGGVFTEAFF. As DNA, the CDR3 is TGCGCCAGCAGCTTGGCTATCGGCGGGGTTTTTACTGAAGCTTTCTTT.

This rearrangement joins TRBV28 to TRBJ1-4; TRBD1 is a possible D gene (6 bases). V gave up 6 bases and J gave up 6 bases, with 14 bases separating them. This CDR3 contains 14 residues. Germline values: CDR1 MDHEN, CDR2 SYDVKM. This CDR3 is CASRPQGRDEKLFF. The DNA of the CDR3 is TGTGCCAGCAGACCACAGGGTAGAGATGAAAAACTGTTTTTT.

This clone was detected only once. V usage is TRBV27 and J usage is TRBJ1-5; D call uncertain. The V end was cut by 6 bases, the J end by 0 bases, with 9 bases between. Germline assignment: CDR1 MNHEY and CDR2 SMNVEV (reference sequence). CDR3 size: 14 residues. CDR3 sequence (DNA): TGTGCCAGCAGGAGGGTAAATAGCAATCAGCCCCAGCATTTT. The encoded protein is CASRRVNSNQPQHF.

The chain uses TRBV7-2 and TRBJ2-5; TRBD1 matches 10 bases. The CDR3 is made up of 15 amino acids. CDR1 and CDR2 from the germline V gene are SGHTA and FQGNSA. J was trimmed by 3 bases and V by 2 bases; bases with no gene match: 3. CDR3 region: CASSLFGTGEETQYF. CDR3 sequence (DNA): TGTGCCAGCAGCTTATTTGGGACAGGGGAAGAGACCCAGTACTTC.

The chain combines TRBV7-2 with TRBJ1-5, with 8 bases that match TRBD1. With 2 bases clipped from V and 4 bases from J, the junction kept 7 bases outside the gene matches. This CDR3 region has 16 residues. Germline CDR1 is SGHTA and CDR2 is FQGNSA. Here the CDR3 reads CASSLTRTGQNQPQHF. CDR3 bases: TGTGCCAGCAGCTTAACCCGGACAGGGCAGAATCAGCCCCAGCATTTT.